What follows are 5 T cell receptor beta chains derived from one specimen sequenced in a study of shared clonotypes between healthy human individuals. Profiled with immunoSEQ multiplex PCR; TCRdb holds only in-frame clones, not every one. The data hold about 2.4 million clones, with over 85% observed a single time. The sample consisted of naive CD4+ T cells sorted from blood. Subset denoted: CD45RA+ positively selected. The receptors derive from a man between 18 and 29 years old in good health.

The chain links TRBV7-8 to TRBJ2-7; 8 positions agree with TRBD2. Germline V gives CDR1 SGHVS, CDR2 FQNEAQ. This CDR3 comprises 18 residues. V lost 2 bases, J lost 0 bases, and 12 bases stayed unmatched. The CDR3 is CASSLRRSSGDHSYEQYF. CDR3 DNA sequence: TGTGCCAGCAGCTTAAGGAGAAGTAGCGGGGACCACTCCTACGAGCAGTACTTC.

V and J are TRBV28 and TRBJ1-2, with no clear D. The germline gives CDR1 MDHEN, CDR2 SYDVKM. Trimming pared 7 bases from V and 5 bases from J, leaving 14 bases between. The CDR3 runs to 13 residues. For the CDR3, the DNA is TGTGCCAGCAATCGGGTATCGGCTTATGGCTACACCTTC. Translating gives CASNRVSAYGYTF.

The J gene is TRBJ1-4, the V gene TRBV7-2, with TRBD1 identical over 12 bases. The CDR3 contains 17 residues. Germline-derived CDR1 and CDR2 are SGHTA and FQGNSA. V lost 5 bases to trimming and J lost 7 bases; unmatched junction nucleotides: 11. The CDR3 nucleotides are TGTGCCAGCAGCCTTGGGACAGGGGGCGGTTTCGGTGAAAAACTGTTTTTT. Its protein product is CASSLGTGGGFGEKLFF.

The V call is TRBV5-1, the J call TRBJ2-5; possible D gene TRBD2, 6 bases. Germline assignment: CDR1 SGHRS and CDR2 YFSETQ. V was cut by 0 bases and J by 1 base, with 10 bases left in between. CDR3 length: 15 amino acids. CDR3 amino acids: CASSLAMTSQETQYF. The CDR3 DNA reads TGCGCCAGCAGCTTGGCCATGACTAGCCAAGAGACCCAGTACTTC. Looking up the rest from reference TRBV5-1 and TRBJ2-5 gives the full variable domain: KAGVTQTPRYLIKTRGQQVTLSCSPISGHRSVSWYQQTPGQGLQFLFEYFSETQRNKGNFPGRFSGRQFSNSRSEMNVSTLELGDSALYLCASSLAMTSQETQYFGPGTRLLVL.

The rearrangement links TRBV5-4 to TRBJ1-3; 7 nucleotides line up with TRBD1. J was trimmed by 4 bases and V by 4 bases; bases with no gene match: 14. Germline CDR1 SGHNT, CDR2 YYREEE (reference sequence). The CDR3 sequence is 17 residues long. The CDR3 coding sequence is TGTGCCAGCAGCCAAGATCCAGACAGGGCGAAAGGAAACACCATATATTTT. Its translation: CASSQDPDRAKGNTIYF.